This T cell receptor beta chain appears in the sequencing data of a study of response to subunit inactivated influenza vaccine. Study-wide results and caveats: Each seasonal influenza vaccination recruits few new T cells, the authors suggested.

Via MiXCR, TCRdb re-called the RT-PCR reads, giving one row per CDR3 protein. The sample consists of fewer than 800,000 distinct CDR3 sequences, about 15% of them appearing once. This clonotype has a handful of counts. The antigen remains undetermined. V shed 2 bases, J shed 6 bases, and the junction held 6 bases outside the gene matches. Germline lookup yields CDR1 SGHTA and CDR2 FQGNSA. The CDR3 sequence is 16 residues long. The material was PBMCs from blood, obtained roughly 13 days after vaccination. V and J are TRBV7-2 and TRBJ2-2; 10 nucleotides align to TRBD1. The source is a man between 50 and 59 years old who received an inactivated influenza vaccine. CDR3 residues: CASSLPTGGAPGELFF. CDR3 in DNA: TGTGCCAGCAGCTTACCGACAGGGGGCGCCCCCGGGGAGCTGTTTTTT.